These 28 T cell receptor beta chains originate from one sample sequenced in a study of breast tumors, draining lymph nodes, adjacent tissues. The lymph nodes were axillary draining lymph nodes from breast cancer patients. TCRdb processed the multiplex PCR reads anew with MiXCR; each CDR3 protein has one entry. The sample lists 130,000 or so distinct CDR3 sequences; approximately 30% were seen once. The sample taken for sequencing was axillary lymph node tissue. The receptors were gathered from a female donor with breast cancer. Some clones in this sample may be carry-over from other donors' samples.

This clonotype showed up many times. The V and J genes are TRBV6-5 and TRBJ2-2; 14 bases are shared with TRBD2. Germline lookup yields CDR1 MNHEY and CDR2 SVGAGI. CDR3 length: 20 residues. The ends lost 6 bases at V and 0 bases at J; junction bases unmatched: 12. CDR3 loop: CASSETGLAGDLANTGELFF. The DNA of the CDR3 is TGTGCCAGCAGCGAGACGGGACTAGCGGGGGACCTCGCGAACACCGGGGAGCTGTTTTTT.

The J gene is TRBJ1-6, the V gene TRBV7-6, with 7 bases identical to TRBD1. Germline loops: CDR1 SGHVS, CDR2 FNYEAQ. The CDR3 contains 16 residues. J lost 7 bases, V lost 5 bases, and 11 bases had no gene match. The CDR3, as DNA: TGTGCCAGCAGCAGCGGGACAGCTATTAGGAATTCACCCCTCCACTTT. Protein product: CASSSGTAIRNSPLHF.

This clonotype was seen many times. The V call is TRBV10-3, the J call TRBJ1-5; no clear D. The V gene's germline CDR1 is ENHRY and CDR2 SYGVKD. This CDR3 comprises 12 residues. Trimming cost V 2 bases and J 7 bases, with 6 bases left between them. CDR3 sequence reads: CAISEPEQPQHF. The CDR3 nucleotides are TGTGCCATCAGTGAGCCGGAACAGCCCCAGCATTTT.

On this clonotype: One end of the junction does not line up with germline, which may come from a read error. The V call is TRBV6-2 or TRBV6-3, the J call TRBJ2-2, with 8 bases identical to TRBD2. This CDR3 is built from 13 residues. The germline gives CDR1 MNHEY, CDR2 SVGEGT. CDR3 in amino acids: CASSHSRAGGLFF. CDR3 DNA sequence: TGTGCCAGCAGTCACTCCCGTGCGGGGGGGCTGTTTTTT.

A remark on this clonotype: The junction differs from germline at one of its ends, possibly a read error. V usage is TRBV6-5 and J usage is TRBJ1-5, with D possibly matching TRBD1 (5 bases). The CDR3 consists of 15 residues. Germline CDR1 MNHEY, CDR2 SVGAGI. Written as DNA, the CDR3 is TGTACCAGCAGTCCCCAAAAGGGGAGCAATCAGCCCCAGCATTTT. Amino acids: CTSSPQKGSNQPQHF.

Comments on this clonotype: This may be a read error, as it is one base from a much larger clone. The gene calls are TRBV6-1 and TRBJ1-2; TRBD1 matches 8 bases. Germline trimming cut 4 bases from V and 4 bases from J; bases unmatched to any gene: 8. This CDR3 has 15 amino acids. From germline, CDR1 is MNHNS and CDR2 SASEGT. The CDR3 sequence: CASSVSRGLGYGYTF. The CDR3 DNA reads TGTGCCAGCAGTGTCTCCAGGGGGCTGGGCTATGGCTACACCTTC.

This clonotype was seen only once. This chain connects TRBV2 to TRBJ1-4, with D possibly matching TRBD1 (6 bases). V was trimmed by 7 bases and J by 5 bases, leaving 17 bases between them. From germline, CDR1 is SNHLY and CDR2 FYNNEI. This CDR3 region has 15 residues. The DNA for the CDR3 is TGTGCCAGCATTATGGACAGAGAGTACAATGAAAAACTGTTTTTT. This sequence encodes CASIMDREYNEKLFF.

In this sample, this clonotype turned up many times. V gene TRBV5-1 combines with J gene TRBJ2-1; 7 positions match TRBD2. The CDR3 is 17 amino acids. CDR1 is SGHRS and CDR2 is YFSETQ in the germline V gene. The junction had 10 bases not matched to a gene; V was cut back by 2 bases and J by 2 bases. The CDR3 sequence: CASSFGLRGFTYNEQFF. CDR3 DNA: TGCGCCAGCAGCTTTGGCCTGCGGGGGTTCACCTACAATGAGCAGTTCTTC.

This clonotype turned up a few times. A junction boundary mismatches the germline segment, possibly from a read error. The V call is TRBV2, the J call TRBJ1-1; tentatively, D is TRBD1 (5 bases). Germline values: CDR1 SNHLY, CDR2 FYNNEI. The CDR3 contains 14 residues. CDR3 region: CARSNLGVDTEAFF. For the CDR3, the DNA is TGTGCCCGCAGCAATTTAGGGGTTGACACTGAAGCTTTCTTT.

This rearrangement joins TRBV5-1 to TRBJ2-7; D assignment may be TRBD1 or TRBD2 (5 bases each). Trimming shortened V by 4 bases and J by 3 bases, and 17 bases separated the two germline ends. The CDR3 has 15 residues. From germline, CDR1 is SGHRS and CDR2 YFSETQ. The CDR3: CASSPGPGPGYEQYV. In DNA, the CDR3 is TGCGCCAGCAGCCCGGGACCGGGGCCAGGCTACGAGCAGTACGTC.

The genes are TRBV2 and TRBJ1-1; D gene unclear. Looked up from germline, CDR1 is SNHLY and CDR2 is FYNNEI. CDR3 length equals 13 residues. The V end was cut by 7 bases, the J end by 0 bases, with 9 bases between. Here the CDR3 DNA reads TGTGCCAGCAAAACAGTCATGAACACTGAAGCTTTCTTT. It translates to CASKTVMNTEAFF.

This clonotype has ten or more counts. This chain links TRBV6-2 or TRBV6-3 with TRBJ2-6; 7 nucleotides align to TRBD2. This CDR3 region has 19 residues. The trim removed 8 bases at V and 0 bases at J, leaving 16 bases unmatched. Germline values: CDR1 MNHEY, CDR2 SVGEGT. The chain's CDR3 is CASRSRGISGSSGANVLTF. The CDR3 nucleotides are TGTGCCAGCCGAAGCCGGGGTATTAGCGGGTCCTCTGGGGCCAACGTCCTGACTTTC.

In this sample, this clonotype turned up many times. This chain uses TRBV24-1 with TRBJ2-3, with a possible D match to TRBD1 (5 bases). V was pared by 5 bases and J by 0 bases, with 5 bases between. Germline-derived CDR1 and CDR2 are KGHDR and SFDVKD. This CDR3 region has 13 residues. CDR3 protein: CATSGGSTDTQYF. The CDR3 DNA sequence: TGTGCCACCAGTGGGGGCAGCACAGATACGCAGTATTTT.

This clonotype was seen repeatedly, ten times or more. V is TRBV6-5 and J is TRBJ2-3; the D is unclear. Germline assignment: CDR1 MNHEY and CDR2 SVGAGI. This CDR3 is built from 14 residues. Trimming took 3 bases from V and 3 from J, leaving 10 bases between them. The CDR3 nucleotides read TGTGCCAGCAGTTATACAGTACTAACAGATACGCAGTATTTT. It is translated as CASSYTVLTDTQYF.

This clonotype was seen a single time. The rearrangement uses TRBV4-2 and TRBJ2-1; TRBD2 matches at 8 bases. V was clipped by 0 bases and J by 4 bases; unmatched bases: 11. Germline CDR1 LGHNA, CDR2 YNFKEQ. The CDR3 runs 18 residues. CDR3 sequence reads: CASSQDRSRAGEYNEQFF. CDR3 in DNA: TGTGCCAGCAGCCAAGATAGGTCTCGAGCGGGGGAGTACAATGAGCAGTTCTTC.

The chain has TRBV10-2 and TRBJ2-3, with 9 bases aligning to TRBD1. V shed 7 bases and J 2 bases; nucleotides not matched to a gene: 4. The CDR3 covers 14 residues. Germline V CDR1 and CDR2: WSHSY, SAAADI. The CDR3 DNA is TGCGCCAGCAATAGGGACAGGGACACAGATACGCAGTATTTT. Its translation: CASNRDRDTDTQYF.

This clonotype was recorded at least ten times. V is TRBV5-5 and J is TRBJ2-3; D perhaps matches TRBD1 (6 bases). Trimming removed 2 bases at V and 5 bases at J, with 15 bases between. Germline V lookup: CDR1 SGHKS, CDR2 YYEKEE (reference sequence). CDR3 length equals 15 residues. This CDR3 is CASSLYSGVVDTQYF. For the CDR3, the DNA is TGTGCCAGCAGCTTATATTCAGGGGTCGTAGATACGCAGTATTTT.

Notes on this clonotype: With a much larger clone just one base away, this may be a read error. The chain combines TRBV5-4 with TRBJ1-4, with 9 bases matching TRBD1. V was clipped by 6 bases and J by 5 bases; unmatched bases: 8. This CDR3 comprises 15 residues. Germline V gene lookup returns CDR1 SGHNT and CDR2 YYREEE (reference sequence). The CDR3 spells CASTRDRALNEKLFF. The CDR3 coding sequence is TGTGCCAGCACCCGGGACAGGGCCTTGAATGAAAAACTGTTTTTT.

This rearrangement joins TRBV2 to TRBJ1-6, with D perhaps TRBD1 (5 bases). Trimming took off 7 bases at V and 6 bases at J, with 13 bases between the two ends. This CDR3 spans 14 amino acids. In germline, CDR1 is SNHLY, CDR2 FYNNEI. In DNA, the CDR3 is TGTGCCAGCACCCGGACACCTACTAATTCACCCCTCCACTTT. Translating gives CASTRTPTNSPLHF.

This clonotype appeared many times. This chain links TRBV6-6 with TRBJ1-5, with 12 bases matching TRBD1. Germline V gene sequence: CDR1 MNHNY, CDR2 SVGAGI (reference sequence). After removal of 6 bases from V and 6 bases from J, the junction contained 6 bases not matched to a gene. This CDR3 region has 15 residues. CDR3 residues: CASRTGQGASQPQHF. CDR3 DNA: TGTGCCAGCAGGACGGGACAGGGGGCTTCTCAGCCCCAGCATTTT.

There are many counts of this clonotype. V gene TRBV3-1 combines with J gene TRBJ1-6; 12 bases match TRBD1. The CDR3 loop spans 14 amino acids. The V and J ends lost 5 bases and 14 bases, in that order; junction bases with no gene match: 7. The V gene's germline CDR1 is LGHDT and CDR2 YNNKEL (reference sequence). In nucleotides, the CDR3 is TGTGCCAGCAGCTTTGGGACAGGGGGCGCGTCCCTCCACTTT. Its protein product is CASSFGTGGASLHF. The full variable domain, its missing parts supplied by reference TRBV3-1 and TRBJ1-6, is DTAVSQTPKYLVTQMGNDKSIKCEQNLGHDTMYWYKQDSKKFLKIMFSYNNKELIINETVPNRFSPKSPDKAHLNLHINSLELGDSAVYFCASSFGTGGASLHFGNGTRLTVT.

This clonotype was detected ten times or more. In DNA form, the CDR3 reads TGCAGCGTTGCGGCAGGGGAAGAGACCCAGTACTTC. Translating it yields CSVAAGEETQYF. The chain recombines TRBV29-1 with TRBJ2-5; D perhaps matches TRBD1 (6 bases). This CDR3 contains 12 residues. Germline values: CDR1 SQVTM, CDR2 ANQGSEA. V was pared by 4 bases and J by 3 bases, with 9 bases between.

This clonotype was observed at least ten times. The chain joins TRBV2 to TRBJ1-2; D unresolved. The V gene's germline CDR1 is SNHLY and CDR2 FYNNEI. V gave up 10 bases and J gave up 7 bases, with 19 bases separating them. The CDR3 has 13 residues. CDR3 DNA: TGTGCCAAACTCCTTCGGAGGACTTCTGGCTACACCTTC. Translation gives CAKLLRRTSGYTF.

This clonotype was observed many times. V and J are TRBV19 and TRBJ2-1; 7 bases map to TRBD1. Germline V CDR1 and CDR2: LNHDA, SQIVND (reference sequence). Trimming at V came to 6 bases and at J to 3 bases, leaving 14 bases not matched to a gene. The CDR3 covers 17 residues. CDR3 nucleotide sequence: TGTGCCAGTAGGGCTTCCGGGACAGTAGAATTCTACAATGAGCAGTTCTTC. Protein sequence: CASRASGTVEFYNEQFF.

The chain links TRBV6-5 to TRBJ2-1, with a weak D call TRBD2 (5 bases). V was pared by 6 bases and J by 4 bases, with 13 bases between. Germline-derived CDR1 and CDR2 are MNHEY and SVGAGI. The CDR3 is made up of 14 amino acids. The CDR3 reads CASRKRSGYNEQFF. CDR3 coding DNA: TGTGCCAGCAGAAAAAGAAGCGGTTACAATGAGCAGTTCTTC.

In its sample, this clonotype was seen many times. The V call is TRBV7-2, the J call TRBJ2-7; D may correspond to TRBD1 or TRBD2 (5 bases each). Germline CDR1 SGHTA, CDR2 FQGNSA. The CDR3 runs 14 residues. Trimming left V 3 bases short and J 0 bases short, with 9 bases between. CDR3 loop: CASSFGGLSYEQYF. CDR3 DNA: TGTGCCAGCAGCTTTGGGGGTCTCTCCTACGAGCAGTACTTC. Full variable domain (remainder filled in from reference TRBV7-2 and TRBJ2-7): GAGVSQSPSNKVTEKGKDVELRCDPISGHTALYWYRQSLGQGLEFLIYFQGNSAPDKSGLPSDRFSAERTGGSVSTLTIQRTQQEDSAVYLCASSFGGLSYEQYFGPGTRLTVT.

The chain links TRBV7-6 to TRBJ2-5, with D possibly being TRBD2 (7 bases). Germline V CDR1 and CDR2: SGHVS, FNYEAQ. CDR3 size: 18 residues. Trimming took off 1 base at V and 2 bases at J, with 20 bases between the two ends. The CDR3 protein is CASSLVRGTGRVQETQYF. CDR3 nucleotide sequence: TGTGCCAGCAGCTTAGTCAGGGGCACAGGGAGGGTACAAGAGACCCAGTACTTC.

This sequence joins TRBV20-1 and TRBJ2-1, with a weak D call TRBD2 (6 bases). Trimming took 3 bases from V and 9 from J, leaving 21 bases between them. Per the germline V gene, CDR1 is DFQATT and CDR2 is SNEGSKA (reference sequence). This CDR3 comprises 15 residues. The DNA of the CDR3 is TGCAGTGCTAGTAGGAGGGCAAGGACCCCTAGTGAGCAGTTCTTC. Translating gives CSASRRARTPSEQFF.